The 30 T cell receptor beta chains in this list originate from one sample, sequenced in a study of Ad26.COV2.S vaccination and SARS-CoV-2 variants. Only in-frame clones appear in the TCRdb table, and some are missing; sequencing was by immunoSEQ multiplex PCR. In the table there are 200,000 to 300,000 clones, approximately 88% of which are singletons. Noted treatment: some 20 received Ad26.COV2.S at low or high dose, single or two shots; a few received placebo; per-sample allocation not given. Specimen acquisition occurred on day 63 following the initial vaccine or placebo injection. The sample was peripheral blood, taken in a trial of Ad26.COV2.S vaccine versus placebo. The receptors derive from a person between 18 and 65 years old who received the Ad26.COV2.S COVID-19 vaccine or a placebo.

This clone has more than one count but fewer than ten. The rearrangement links TRBV24-1 to TRBJ2-3; D is possibly TRBD1 or TRBD2 (6 bases each). Looked up from germline, CDR1 is KGHDR and CDR2 is SFDVKD. The length of the CDR3 is 16 residues. Trimming took 4 bases from V and 3 from J, leaving 16 bases between them. The CDR3 bases are TGTGCCACCAGTGAGGAGGGGGGCTTAAAAACAGATACGCAGTATTTT. It specifies CATSEEGGLKTDTQYF.

The chain uses TRBV14 and TRBJ1-6; TRBD1 is a possible D gene (6 bases). Germline V lookup: CDR1 SGHDN, CDR2 FVKESK. The ends were cut back, 4 bases at V and 8 bases at J, with 15 bases in the middle. This CDR3 has 15 residues. CDR3 nucleotides: TGTGCCAGCAGCCGGCACAGGGCACGGGATTCACCCCTCCACTTT. Its protein product is CASSRHRARDSPLHF.

The rearrangement links TRBV3-1 (or the pseudogene TRBV3-2) to TRBJ2-1, with TRBD1 as a possible D gene (5 bases). Germline lookup yields CDR1 LGHDT and CDR2 YNNKEL (reference sequence). The V end was cut by 4 bases, the J end by 10 bases, with 14 bases between. The CDR3 spans 13 residues. The CDR3 DNA is TGTGCCAGCAGCCCTTGGGGCTCCCGGGAGCAGTTCTTC. This codes for CASSPWGSREQFF.

The rearrangement uses TRBV6-2 or TRBV6-3 and TRBJ2-4, with D uncertain. Per the germline V gene, CDR1 is MNHEY and CDR2 is SVGEGT. Trimming cost V 4 bases and J 0 bases, with 13 bases left between them. The length of the CDR3 is 16 residues. The CDR3 is CASSSYRPRAKNIQYF. The CDR3 coding sequence is TGTGCCAGCAGTTCCTATAGGCCCCGAGCCAAAAACATTCAGTACTTC.

This clone was counted a single time. The CDR3 loop reads CASSQDKYRVFDEQYF. For the CDR3, the DNA is TGCGCCAGCAGCCAAGATAAGTACAGGGTATTCGACGAGCAGTACTTC. The V call is TRBV4-1, the J call TRBJ2-7, with D possibly matching TRBD1 (6 bases). CDR3 length equals 16 residues. Germline V gene data show CDR1 as MGHRA and CDR2 as YSYEKL. Trimming took 0 bases from V and 5 from J, leaving 17 bases between them.

The chain joins TRBV4-3 to TRBJ2-5, with 12 nucleotides matching TRBD2. The CDR3 sequence is 16 residues long. Germline CDR1 reads LGHNA; CDR2 reads YSLEER. With V trimmed by 0 bases and J by 4 bases, 3 bases remained unmatched. CDR3 region: CASSQDSTSGRETQYF. The CDR3 DNA sequence: TGCGCCAGCAGCCAAGATTCGACTAGCGGGAGAGAGACCCAGTACTTC.

The chain links TRBV7-9 to TRBJ1-1, with D unresolved. The V gene's germline CDR1 is SEHNR and CDR2 FQNEAQ (reference sequence). V shed 6 bases and J shed 0 bases, with 8 bases lying between them. This CDR3 has 13 amino acids. The CDR3 nucleotides are TGTGCCAGCAGGCTTAACATGAACACTGAAGCTTTCTTT. This encodes CASRLNMNTEAFF. Full variable domain (rest looked up from reference TRBV7-9 and TRBJ1-1): DTGVSQNPRHKITKRGQNVTFRCDPISEHNRLYWYRQTLGQGPEFLTYFQNEAQLEKSRLLSDRFSAERPKGSFSTLEIQRTEQGDSAMYLCASRLNMNTEAFFGQGTRLTVV.

The rearrangement uses TRBV18 and TRBJ1-3, with 8 bases lining up with TRBD1. The junction had 17 bases not matched to a gene; V was cut back by 1 base and J by 0 bases. The germline V gene encodes CDR1 KGHSH and CDR2 LQKENI. The CDR3 spans 21 residues. CDR3 in amino acids: CASSPLDVGGQVKSSGNTIYF. The CDR3 DNA reads TGTGCCAGCTCACCACTCGATGTGGGGGGACAGGTCAAGAGCTCTGGAAACACCATATATTTT.

The J gene is TRBJ1-1, the V gene TRBV11-2; weak D call: TRBD1 (5 bases). The V gene lost 0 bases and the J gene lost 1 base, with 9 bases spanning the gap. Germline assignment: CDR1 SGHAT and CDR2 FQNNGV. CDR3 length equals 15 residues. Here the CDR3 DNA reads TGTGCCAGCAGCTTAGAACCAGGGTGGAACACTGAAGCTTTCTTT. This sequence encodes CASSLEPGWNTEAFF.

This clone appeared a few times. V gene TRBV4-1 combines with J gene TRBJ2-2; D may be TRBD1 (5 bases). Germline lookup yields CDR1 MGHRA and CDR2 YSYEKL. This CDR3 spans 16 amino acids. The V gene lost 0 bases and the J gene lost 5 bases, with 13 bases spanning the gap. The CDR3 spells CASSQDYPRGTGELFF. The CDR3 bases are TGCGCCAGCAGCCAAGATTATCCAAGGGGAACCGGGGAGCTGTTTTTT.

This clone was counted between two and nine times. The chain recombines TRBV5-1 with TRBJ2-5; D might be TRBD1 or TRBD2, each matching 6 bases. Looked up from germline, CDR1 is SGHRS and CDR2 is YFSETQ. V dropped 0 bases and J dropped 2 bases, with 17 bases sitting between them. This CDR3 spans 17 amino acids. Here the CDR3 reads CASSLADRPTRQETQYF. The CDR3 DNA reads as TGCGCCAGCAGCTTGGCCGACAGGCCGACTAGGCAAGAGACCCAGTACTTC. Full variable domain (outside the CDR3, taken from reference TRBV5-1 and TRBJ2-5): KAGVTQTPRYLIKTRGQQVTLSCSPISGHRSVSWYQQTPGQGLQFLFEYFSETQRNKGNFPGRFSGRQFSNSRSEMNVSTLELGDSALYLCASSLADRPTRQETQYFGPGTRLLVL.

The chain joins TRBV14 to TRBJ2-7; D not certain. Between the trimmed V and J ends, which lost 1 base and 4 bases, there was a span of 5 bases. Germline loops: CDR1 SGHDN, CDR2 FVKESK. This CDR3 comprises 12 residues. The CDR3 sequence is CASSQAKYEQYF. The CDR3 DNA is TGTGCCAGCAGCCAAGCCAAATACGAGCAGTACTTC.

The table lists this clone with a few counts. This chain joins TRBV11-2 and TRBJ2-3, with D tentatively TRBD1 or TRBD2 (6 bases each). CDR1 SGHAT and CDR2 FQNNGV come from the germline V gene. The germline V and J ends were trimmed by 1 base and 2 bases, with 13 bases remaining between them. The CDR3 is 16 amino acids. The CDR3 loop reads CASSLVGGPPTDTQYF. The CDR3 DNA is TGTGCCAGCAGCTTAGTGGGGGGCCCTCCCACAGATACGCAGTATTTT. The variable domain in full, with the rest retrieved from reference TRBV11-2 and TRBJ2-3, is EAGVAQSPRYKIIEKRQSVAFWCNPISGHATLYWYQQILGQGPKLLIQFQNNGVVDDSQLPKDRFSAERLKGVDSTLKIQPAKLEDSAVYLCASSLVGGPPTDTQYFGPGTRLTVL.

The chain joins TRBV3-1 (or the pseudogene TRBV3-2) to TRBJ2-2; D is undetermined. The V gene's germline CDR1 is LGHDT and CDR2 YNNKEL (reference sequence). The CDR3 length is 11 residues. Trimming stripped 6 bases from V and 5 bases from J, with 4 bases between. CDR3 region: CASSITGELFF. The CDR3 DNA reads TGTGCCAGCAGTATTACCGGGGAGCTGTTTTTT.

The chain carries TRBV15 and TRBJ2-5; D gene uncertain. Trimming removed 2 bases from V and 5 bases from J, with 12 bases in between. This CDR3 has 14 residues. CDR1 and CDR2 from the germline V gene are LNHNV and YYDKDF (reference sequence). The CDR3 is CATSRKYIGETQYF. In DNA form, the CDR3 reads TGTGCCACCAGCAGAAAGTATATAGGGGAGACCCAGTACTTC.

The rearrangement uses TRBV4-1 and TRBJ1-1, with D perhaps matching TRBD1 (6 bases). V was clipped by 3 bases and J by 1 base, with 12 bases between them. The CDR3 has 15 amino acids. Germline assignment: CDR1 MGHRA and CDR2 YSYEKL. CDR3 residues: CASSQQQGRNTEAFF. CDR3 DNA sequence: TGCGCCAGCAGCCAGCAACAGGGCCGGAACACTGAAGCTTTCTTT.

The genes are TRBV12-5 and TRBJ2-3; D is unresolved. Looked up from germline, CDR1 is LGHNT and CDR2 is FRNRAP. The CDR3 covers 16 residues. V dropped 0 bases and J dropped 2 bases, with 12 bases sitting between them. CDR3 amino acids: CASGLVLSRITDTQYF. CDR3 sequence (DNA): TGTGCTAGTGGTTTGGTACTCAGCAGGATCACAGATACGCAGTATTTT.

As regards this clone: The junction differs from germline at one of its ends, possibly a read error. This chain links TRBV7-9 with TRBJ2-3, with D unclear. This CDR3 region has 16 residues. Germline assignment: CDR1 SEHNR and CDR2 FQNEAQ (reference sequence). The CDR3 spells CASNLGAHKGTDTQYF. CDR3 nucleotide sequence: TGTGCCAGCAACTTAGGAGCTCATAAAGGCACAGATACGCAGTATTTT.

This chain links TRBV19 with TRBJ1-3, with D possibly TRBD1 on 5 matching bases. Germline lookup yields CDR1 LNHDA and CDR2 SQIVND (reference sequence). The CDR3 covers 14 residues. The ends were cut back, 5 bases at V and 3 bases at J, with 11 bases in the middle. The CDR3 loop is CASSGRDYGNTIYF. The CDR3, as DNA: TGTGCCAGTAGTGGCAGGGACTATGGAAACACCATATATTTT.

The chain has TRBV5-6 and TRBJ1-6; TRBD1 agrees at 7 bases. CDR1 and CDR2 from the germline V gene are SGHDT and YYEEEE. The CDR3 is 15 residues long. V was pared by 4 bases and J by 4 bases, with 5 bases of the junction left unmatched. This CDR3 reads CASSQGTAYNSPLHF. CDR3 nucleotides: TGTGCCAGCAGCCAAGGGACAGCTTATAATTCACCCCTCCACTTT.

The chain carries TRBV9 and TRBJ2-5, with TRBD1 matching over 7 bases. Germline V gives CDR1 SGDLS, CDR2 YYNGEE. This CDR3 is 16 amino acids long. The trim removed 4 bases at V and 3 bases at J, leaving 12 bases unmatched. CDR3 DNA sequence: TGTGCCAGCAGCCCCCGCCCCCGACAGGGAAAAGAGACCCAGTACTTC. As protein: CASSPRPRQGKETQYF.

This clone turned up a few times. The J gene is TRBJ2-7, the V gene TRBV5-6, with D uncertain. With 1 base removed from V and 3 bases from J, the gap between germline ends came to 11 bases. CDR3 length: 14 amino acids. Germline CDR1 is SGHDT and CDR2 is YYEEEE. The CDR3 nucleotides are TGTGCCAGCAGCTTGTGGATACTTAGCTACGAGCAGTACTTC. Translating gives CASSLWILSYEQYF. Complete variable domain (other parts from reference TRBV5-6 and TRBJ2-7): DAGVTQSPTHLIKTRGQQVTLRCSPKSGHDTVSWYQQALGQGPQFIFQYYEEEERQRGNFPDRFSGHQFPNYSSELNVNALLLGDSALYLCASSLWILSYEQYFGPGTRLTVT.

V is TRBV29-1 and J is TRBJ2-2; 12 bases are a match to TRBD2. After removal of 6 bases from V and 3 bases from J, the junction contained 5 bases not matched to a gene. Germline V CDR1 and CDR2: SQVTM, ANQGSEA. CDR3 length equals 15 residues. CDR3: CSVRRLAGDTGELFF. CDR3 nucleotide sequence: TGCAGCGTCCGACGACTAGCGGGAGACACCGGGGAGCTGTTTTTT.

The chain recombines TRBV10-3 with TRBJ2-7, with 7 bases matching TRBD2. The CDR3 has 13 amino acids. The germline CDR1 and CDR2 sequences are ENHRY and SYGVKD. The ends lost 8 bases at V and 0 bases at J; junction bases unmatched: 4. The CDR3 region has the DNA TGTGCCATCCGGGGGGAACGCTCCTACGAGCAGTACGTC. It yields the protein CAIRGERSYEQYV.

The V and J genes are TRBV7-9 and TRBJ1-2; maybe TRBD1 (6 bases). The V and J ends lost 5 bases and 8 bases respectively, with 18 bases between them. Germline V gene data show CDR1 as SEHNR and CDR2 as FQNEAQ (reference sequence). CDR3 length equals 14 residues. The CDR3 region has the DNA TGTGCCAGCAGCCCCGGCGGGGGGCAGGGCGGCTACACCTTC. This encodes CASSPGGGQGGYTF.

J is TRBJ1-2 and V is TRBV6-2 or TRBV6-3; D uncertain. Trimming removed 2 bases at V and 4 bases at J, with 11 bases between. Germline V gene data show CDR1 as MNHEY and CDR2 as SVGEGT. CDR3 length: 14 residues. CDR3 coding DNA: TGTGCCAGCAGTTACGGAGCGGGGAGCTATGGCTACACCTTC. The encoded protein is CASSYGAGSYGYTF.

The chain carries TRBV7-2 and TRBJ1-2, with 8 positions matching TRBD1. Unmatched junction bases numbered 7, after V lost 1 base and J lost 3 bases. The CDR3 is made up of 16 amino acids. The germline V gene encodes CDR1 SGHTA and CDR2 FQGNSA. CDR3 protein: CASSLGGDRPHYGYTF. The CDR3 region has the DNA TGTGCCAGCAGCTTAGGGGGGGACAGGCCTCACTATGGCTACACCTTC.

This clone has only a few counts. The chain has TRBV30 and TRBJ1-5; D call uncertain. The V gene's germline CDR1 is GTSNPN and CDR2 SVGIG (reference sequence). The CDR3 is made up of 13 amino acids. V was pared by 3 bases and J by 4 bases, with 10 bases between. CDR3 protein: CAWSERKNQPQHF. The CDR3 DNA follows: TGTGCCTGGAGCGAAAGGAAGAATCAGCCCCAGCATTTT. Full variable domain (remainder filled in from reference TRBV30 and TRBJ1-5): SQTIHQWPATLVQPVGSPLSLECTVEGTSNPNLYWYRQAAGRGLQLLFYSVGIGQISSEVPQNLSASRPQDRQFILSSKKLLLSDSGFYLCAWSERKNQPQHFGDGTRLSIL.

The chain recombines TRBV5-1 with TRBJ2-7; 10 bases fit TRBD1. V was pared by 0 bases and J by 3 bases, with 3 bases of the junction left unmatched. The CDR3 has 15 amino acids. CDR1 is SGHRS and CDR2 is YFSETQ in the germline V gene. The CDR3 reads CASSLEGQGLYEQYF. The CDR3 region has the DNA TGCGCCAGCAGCTTGGAGGGACAGGGGCTCTACGAGCAGTACTTC.

The chain links TRBV10-3 to TRBJ2-4; D assignment may be TRBD1 or TRBD2 (7 bases each). Germline-derived CDR1 and CDR2 are ENHRY and SYGVKD. CDR3 length: 15 amino acids. V lost 2 bases, J lost 5 bases, and 13 bases lay in between. The DNA of the CDR3 is TGTGCCATCAGTGAGAGCAGGGGGGGCGAAAACATTCAGTACTTC. This translates into CAISESRGGENIQYF.